This T cell receptor (beta chain) was captured in a study of blood T cell repertoires in COVID-19. About the study: Researchers got acute and convalescent COVID-19 samples from the United States, Italy and Spain. In each case, the material was cDNA or gDNA derived from T cells, B-cell-depleted T cells, or PBMCs.

Original data processing: Estimated nucleated cell counts came from reference gene primer amplification. This table comes from immunoSEQ multiplex PCR, and its TCRdb copy is limited to in-frame clones, with some not included. V and J calls and clone size are given by that table; D and trimming were obtained from the DNA. The table has about 50,000 clones, roughly 87% seen once. Germline CDR1 SGHTA, CDR2 FQGNSA. The CDR3 length is 13 residues. J lost 5 bases, V lost 6 bases, and 6 bases had no gene match. This clone was seen a single time. The genes are TRBV7-2 and TRBJ2-5; TRBD1 aligns across 7 bases. The source is a human donor with active COVID-19. The donor label of this sample is uncertain. Sequencing was performed on peripheral blood. Here the CDR3 reads CASRRGLSETQYF. CDR3 coding DNA: TGTGCCAGCAGAAGGGGGCTTTCGGAGACCCAGTACTTC.